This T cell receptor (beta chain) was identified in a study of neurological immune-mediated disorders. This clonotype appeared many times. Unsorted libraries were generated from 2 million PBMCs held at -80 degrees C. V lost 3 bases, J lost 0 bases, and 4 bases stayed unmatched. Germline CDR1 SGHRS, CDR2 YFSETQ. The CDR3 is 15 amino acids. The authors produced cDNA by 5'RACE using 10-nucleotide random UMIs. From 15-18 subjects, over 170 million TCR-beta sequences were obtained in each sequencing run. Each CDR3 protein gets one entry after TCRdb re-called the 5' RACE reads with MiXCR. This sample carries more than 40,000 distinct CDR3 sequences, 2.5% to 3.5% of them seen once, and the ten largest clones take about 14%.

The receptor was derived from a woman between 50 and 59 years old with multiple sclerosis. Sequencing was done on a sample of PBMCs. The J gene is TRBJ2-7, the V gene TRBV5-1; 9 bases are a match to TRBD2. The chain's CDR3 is CASSSGTSHSYEQYF. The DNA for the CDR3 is TGCGCCAGCAGCTCAGGGACTAGCCACTCCTACGAGCAGTACTTC.